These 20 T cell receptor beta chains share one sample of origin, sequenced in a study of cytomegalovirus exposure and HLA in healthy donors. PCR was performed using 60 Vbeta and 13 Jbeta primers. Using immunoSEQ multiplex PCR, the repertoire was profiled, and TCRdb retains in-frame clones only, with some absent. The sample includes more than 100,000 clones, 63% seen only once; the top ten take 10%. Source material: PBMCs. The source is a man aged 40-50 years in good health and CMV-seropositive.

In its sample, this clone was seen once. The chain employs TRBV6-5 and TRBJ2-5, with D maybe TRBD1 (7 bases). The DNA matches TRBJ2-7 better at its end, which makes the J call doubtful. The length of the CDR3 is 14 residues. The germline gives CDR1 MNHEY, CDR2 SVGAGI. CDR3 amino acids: CASSPGGGIDEQYF. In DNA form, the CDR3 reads TGTGCCAGCAGCCCCGGAGGGGGCATCGACGAGCAGTACTTC.

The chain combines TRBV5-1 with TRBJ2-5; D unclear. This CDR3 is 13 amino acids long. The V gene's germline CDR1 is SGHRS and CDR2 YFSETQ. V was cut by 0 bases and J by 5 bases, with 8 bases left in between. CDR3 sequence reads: CASSLAVSETQYF. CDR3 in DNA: TGCGCCAGCAGCTTGGCCGTGTCCGAGACCCAGTACTTC.

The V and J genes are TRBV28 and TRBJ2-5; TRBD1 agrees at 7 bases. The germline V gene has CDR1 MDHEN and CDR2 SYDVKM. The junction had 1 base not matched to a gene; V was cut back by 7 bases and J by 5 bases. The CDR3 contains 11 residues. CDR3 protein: CASTRGETQYF. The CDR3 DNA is TGTGCCAGCACCAGGGGGGAGACCCAGTACTTC. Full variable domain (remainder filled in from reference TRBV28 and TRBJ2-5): DVKVTQSSRYLVKRTGEKVFLECVQDMDHENMFWYRQDPGLGLRLIYFSYDVKMKEKGDIPEGYSVSREKKERFSLILESASTNQTSMYLCASTRGETQYFGPGTRLLVL.

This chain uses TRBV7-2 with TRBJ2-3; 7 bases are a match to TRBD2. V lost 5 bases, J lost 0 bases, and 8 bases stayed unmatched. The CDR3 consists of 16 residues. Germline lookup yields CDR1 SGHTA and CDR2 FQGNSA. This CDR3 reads CASSPQAGLSTDTQYF. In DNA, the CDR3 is TGTGCCAGCAGCCCCCAAGCGGGGCTTAGCACAGATACGCAGTATTTT.

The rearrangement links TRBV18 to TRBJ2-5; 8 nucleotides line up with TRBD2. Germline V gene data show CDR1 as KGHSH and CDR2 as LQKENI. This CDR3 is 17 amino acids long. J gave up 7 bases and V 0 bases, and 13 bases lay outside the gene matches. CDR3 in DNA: TGTGCCAGCTCACCACCGGGTCCCGGGAGGGCCGGAGGGACCCAGTACTTC. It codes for CASSPPGPGRAGGTQYF.

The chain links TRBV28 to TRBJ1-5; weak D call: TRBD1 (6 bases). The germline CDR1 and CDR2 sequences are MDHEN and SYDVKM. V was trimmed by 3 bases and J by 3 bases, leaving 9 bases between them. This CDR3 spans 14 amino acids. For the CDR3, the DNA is TGTGCCAGCAGTTTCGGGGACACCAATCAGCCCCAGCATTTT. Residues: CASSFGDTNQPQHF.

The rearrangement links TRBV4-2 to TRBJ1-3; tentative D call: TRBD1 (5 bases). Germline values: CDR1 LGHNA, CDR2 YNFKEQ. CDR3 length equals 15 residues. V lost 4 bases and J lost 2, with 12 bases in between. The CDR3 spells CASSLGRGTGNTIYF. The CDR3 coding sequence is TGTGCCAGCAGCCTAGGGCGGGGGACTGGAAACACCATATATTTT.

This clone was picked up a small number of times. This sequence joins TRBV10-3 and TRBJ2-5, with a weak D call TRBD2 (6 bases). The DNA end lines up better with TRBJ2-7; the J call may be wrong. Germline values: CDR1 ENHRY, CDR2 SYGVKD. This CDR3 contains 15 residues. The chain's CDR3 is CAISDSGGSGDEQYF. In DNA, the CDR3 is TGTGCCATCAGTGATTCCGGAGGTAGCGGCGACGAGCAGTACTTC.

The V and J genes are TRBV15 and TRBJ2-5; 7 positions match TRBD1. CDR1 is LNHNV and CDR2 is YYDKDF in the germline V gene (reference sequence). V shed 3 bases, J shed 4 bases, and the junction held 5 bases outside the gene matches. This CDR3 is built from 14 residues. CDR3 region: CATSRQAGGETQYF. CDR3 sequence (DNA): TGTGCCACCAGCAGGCAGGCAGGGGGAGAGACCCAGTACTTC. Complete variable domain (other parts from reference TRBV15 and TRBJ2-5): DAMVIQNPRYQVTQFGKPVTLSCSQTLNHNVMYWYQQKSSQAPKLLFHYYDKDFNNEADTPDNFQSRRPNTSFCFLDIRSPGLGDTAMYLCATSRQAGGETQYFGPGTRLLVL.

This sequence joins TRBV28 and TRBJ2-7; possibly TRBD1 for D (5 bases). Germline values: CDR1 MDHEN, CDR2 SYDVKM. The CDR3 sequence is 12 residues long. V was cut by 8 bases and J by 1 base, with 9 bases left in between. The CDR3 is CASEQGSYEQYF. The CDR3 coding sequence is TGTGCCAGCGAGCAGGGATCCTACGAGCAGTACTTC.

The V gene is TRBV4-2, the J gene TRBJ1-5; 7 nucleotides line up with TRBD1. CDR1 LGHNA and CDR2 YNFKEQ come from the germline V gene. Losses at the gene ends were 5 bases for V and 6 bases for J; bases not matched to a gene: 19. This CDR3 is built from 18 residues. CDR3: CASSLNADVTGRFQPQHF. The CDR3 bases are TGTGCCAGCAGCTTAAACGCGGACGTGACAGGGAGGTTTCAGCCCCAGCATTTT.

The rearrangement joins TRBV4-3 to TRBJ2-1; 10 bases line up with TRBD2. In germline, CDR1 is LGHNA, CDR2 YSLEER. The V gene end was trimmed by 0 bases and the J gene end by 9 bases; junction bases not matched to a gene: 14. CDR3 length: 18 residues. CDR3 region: CASSQDLLPSGRASEQFF. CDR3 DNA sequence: TGCGCCAGCAGCCAAGATCTATTGCCCAGCGGGAGGGCCAGTGAGCAGTTCTTC.

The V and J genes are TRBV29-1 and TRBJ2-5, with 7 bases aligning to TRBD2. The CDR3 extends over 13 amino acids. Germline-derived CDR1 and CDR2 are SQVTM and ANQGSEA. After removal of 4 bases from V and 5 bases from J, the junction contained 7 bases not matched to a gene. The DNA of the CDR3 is TGCAGCGTTGGAGCGGGCGGGGGTGAGACCCAGTACTTC. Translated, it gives CSVGAGGGETQYF.

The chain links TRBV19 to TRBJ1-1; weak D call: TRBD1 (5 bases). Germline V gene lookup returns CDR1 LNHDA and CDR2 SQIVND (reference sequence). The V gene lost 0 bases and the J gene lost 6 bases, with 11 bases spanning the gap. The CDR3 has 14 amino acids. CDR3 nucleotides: TGTGCCAGTAGTATAGATGAGGGACTGGCTGAAGCTTTCTTT. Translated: CASSIDEGLAEAFF.

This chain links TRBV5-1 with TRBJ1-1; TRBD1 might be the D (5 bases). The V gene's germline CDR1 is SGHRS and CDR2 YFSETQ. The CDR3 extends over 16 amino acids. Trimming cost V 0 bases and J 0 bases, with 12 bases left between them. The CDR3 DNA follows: TGCGCCAGCAGCTTGGTAGGAGGGGCGATGAACACTGAAGCTTTCTTT. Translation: CASSLVGGAMNTEAFF.

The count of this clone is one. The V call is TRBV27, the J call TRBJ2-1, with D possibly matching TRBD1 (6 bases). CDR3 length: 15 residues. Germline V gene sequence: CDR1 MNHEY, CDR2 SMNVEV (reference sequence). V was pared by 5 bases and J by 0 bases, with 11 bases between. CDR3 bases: TGTGCCAGCAGTCCGGACAGACCCTCCTACAATGAGCAGTTCTTC. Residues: CASSPDRPSYNEQFF.

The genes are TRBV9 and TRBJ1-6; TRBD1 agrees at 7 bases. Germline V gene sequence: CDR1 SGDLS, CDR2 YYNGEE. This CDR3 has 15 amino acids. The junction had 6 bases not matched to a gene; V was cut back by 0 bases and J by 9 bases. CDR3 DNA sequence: TGTGCCAGCAGCGTAGCCGACAGGGTGGGTTCACCCCTCCACTTT. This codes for CASSVADRVGSPLHF.

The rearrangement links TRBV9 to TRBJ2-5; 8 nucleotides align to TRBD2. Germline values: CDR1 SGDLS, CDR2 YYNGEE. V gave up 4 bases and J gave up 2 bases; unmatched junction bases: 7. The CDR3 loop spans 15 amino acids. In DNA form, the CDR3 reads TGTGCCAGCAGCTCCCGGGGGGGGAGGCAAGAGACCCAGTACTTC. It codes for CASSSRGGRQETQYF.

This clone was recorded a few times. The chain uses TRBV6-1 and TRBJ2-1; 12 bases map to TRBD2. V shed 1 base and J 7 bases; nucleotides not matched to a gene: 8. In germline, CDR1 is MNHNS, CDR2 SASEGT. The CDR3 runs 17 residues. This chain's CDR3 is CASSEGALAGGLNEQFF. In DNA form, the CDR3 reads TGTGCCAGCAGTGAAGGGGCCCTAGCGGGGGGGCTTAATGAGCAGTTCTTC.

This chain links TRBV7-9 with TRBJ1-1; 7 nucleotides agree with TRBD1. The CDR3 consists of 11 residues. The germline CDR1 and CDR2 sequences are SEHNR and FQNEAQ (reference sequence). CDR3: CAVNRGSEAFF. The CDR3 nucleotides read TGTGCGGTGAACAGGGGATCGGAAGCTTTCTTT.